The source of this T cell receptor beta chain is a study of response to subunit inactivated influenza vaccine. Whole-study results and caveats: Authors suggested that a seasonal influenza vaccination recruits few new T cells each time.

The germline CDR1 and CDR2 sequences are MNHEY and SVGAGI. The CDR3 length is 18 residues. V dropped 0 bases and J dropped 7; count of bases not matched to a gene: 13. A note on this clonotype: Its matching antigen is unknown.

TCRdb processed the RT-PCR reads anew with MiXCR; each CDR3 protein has one entry. The sample consists of about 240,000 distinct CDR3 sequences, over 9% of them appearing once. The sequence was collected from a middle-aged man who received an inactivated influenza vaccine. The sample consisted of non-naive T cells sorted from PBMCs, taken 14 days before vaccination. The chain carries TRBV6-5 and TRBJ2-1, with 9 bases that match TRBD2. CDR3: CASSYSPLGSGGGNEQFF. DNA for the CDR3: TGTGCCAGCAGTTACTCCCCTCTGGGTAGCGGGGGAGGAAATGAGCAGTTCTTC.